This T cell receptor (beta chain) came from a study of CD4 T cells in relation to SARS-CoV-2 and coronaviruses. The table came from immunoSEQ multiplex PCR; TCRdb's copy has only in-frame clones and leaves some out. The sample has tens of thousands of clones, roughly 93% seen once. Before the COVID-19 pandemic, during about 2010-2019, CD4+ T cells were taken from unexposed donors. The count of this clone is one. This receptor was identified in a human donor in good health. Input material: naive CD4+ T cells from PBMCs. The subset is: naive CD4+ T cells isolated by negative enrichment.

In DNA form, the CDR3 reads TGTGCCACCAGCAGAGGGATGGGTGGACAGCTAGAGACCCAGTACTTC. Translated: CATSRGMGGQLETQYF. This chain uses TRBV15 with TRBJ2-5, with D possibly being TRBD1 (6 bases). The ends were cut back, 1 base at V and 4 bases at J, with 16 bases in the middle. CDR3 length: 16 residues. Germline CDR1 LNHNV, CDR2 YYDKDF (reference sequence). The full variable domain, completed using reference TRBV15 and TRBJ2-5, is DAMVIQNPRYQVTQFGKPVTLSCSQTLNHNVMYWYQQKSSQAPKLLFHYYDKDFNNEADTPDNFQSRRPNTSFCFLDIRSPGLGDTAMYLCATSRGMGGQLETQYFGPGTRLLVL.